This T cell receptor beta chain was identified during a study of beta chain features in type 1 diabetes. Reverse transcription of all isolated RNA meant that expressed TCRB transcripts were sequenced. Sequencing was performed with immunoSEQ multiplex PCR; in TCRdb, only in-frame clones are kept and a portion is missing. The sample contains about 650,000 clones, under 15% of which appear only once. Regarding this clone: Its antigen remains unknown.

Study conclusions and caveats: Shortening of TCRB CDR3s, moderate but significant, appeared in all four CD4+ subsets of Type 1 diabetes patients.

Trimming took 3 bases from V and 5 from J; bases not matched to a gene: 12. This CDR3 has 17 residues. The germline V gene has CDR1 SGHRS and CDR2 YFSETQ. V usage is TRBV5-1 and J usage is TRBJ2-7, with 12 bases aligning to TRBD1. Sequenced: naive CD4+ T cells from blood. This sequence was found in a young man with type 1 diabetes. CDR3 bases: TGCGCCAGCAGCTCGGGACAGGGGGCTAGAGAGTTGAACGAGCAGTACTTC. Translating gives CASSSGQGARELNEQYF.